This T cell receptor beta chain was found in a study of shared clonotypes between healthy human individuals. General study results and limits: Sampling involved blood alone; tissue repertoires likely differ. It was expected that sequencing depth would affect clonotype sharing among donors.

Original analysis: Without quality scores, immunoSEQ junctional reads could not be filtered like full-length reads. Here immunoSEQ multiplex PCR was the method, and the copy in TCRdb shows in-frame clones only, minus some. That table gives V, J and clone size, and the DNA gave D and trimming. The data show over 400,000 clones, 65% to 85% seen once. Points on this clone: Its antigen is not identified.

CDR1 is MDHEN, CDR2 SYDVKM, per germline. The germline V and J ends were trimmed by 6 bases and 6 bases, with 20 bases remaining between them. This CDR3 spans 15 amino acids. V is TRBV28 and J is TRBJ1-1, with D possibly matching TRBD1 (6 bases). This sequence originates from a middle-aged woman in good health. Some clones in this sample may be carry-over from other donors' samples. Material: PBMCs. The CDR3 DNA reads TGTGCCAGCAGGGGACACCCTCTCATTACCGCTGAAGCTTTCTTT. Translated: CASRGHPLITAEAFF.